A selection of T cell receptor beta chains follows, all from one sample in a study of cytomegalovirus exposure and HLA in healthy donors. Sequencing used immunoSEQ multiplex PCR; TCRdb keeps in-frame clones, though not all of them. The top ten hold roughly 10% of the sample, which has around 160,000 clones, around four fifths seen once. The sample comprised PBMCs. The receptors were sampled from a man between 18 and 35 years old in good health and CMV-seropositive. CDR3s include the opening cysteine and the closing phenylalanine or tryptophan. Fields, in order: clone size, V gene, J gene, D gene, CDR3 DNA, CDR3 protein. The D gene is left open where the match is weak. Some rows mark clone size as missing; the rest say once, few, many or name a class of expanded clone.

abundance: -
v_gene: TRBV6-5
j_gene: TRBJ1-1
d_gene: -
CDR3nt: TGTGCCAGCAGCTGGAACACTGAAGCTTTCTTT
CDR3aa: CASSWNTEAFF

abundance: few
v_gene: TRBV14
j_gene: TRBJ2-3
d_gene: TRBD2
CDR3nt: TGTGCCAGCAGCGGCATAGCGGGAGACACAGATACGCAGTATTTT
CDR3aa: CASSGIAGDTDTQYF

abundance: -
v_gene: TRBV6-6
j_gene: TRBJ2-3
d_gene: -
CDR3nt: TGTGCCAGCAGTTACTCGCGGCCTACGCAGTATTTT
CDR3aa: CASSYSRPTQYF

abundance: -
v_gene: TRBV2
j_gene: TRBJ2-1
d_gene: -
CDR3nt: TGTGCCAGCTGCATGGAGGGGCTCAATGAGCAGTTCTTC
CDR3aa: CASCMEGLNEQFF

abundance: -
v_gene: TRBV6-6
j_gene: TRBJ2-5
d_gene: TRBD2
CDR3nt: TGTGCCAGCAGCCCTAGCGGGATGCCCCGGGAGACCCAGTACTTC
CDR3aa: CASSPSGMPRETQYF

abundance: -
v_gene: TRBV7-8
j_gene: TRBJ2-3
d_gene: -
CDR3nt: TGTGCCAGCAGCTTATATGGGGGGGCCCGGGATACGCAGTATTTT
CDR3aa: CASSLYGGARDTQYF

abundance: -
v_gene: TRBV2
j_gene: TRBJ2-7
d_gene: TRBD1
CDR3nt: TGTGCCAGCAGCACTGGGACAGCCTACGAGCAGTACTTC
CDR3aa: CASSTGTAYEQYF

abundance: once
v_gene: TRBV18
j_gene: TRBJ1-1
d_gene: -
CDR3nt: TGTGCCAGCTCACCACCAACGGGTAGGAACACTGAAGCTTTCTTT
CDR3aa: CASSPPTGRNTEAFF

abundance: -
v_gene: TRBV5-1
j_gene: TRBJ2-5
d_gene: -
CDR3nt: TGCGCCAGCAGCCCTGGGGCCGGGACTCGAGAAGAGACCCAGTACTTC
CDR3aa: CASSPGAGTREETQYF

abundance: -
v_gene: TRBV19
j_gene: TRBJ2-7
d_gene: TRBD2
CDR3nt: TGTGCCAGTAGTATAGCTAGCGGGGACGAGCAGTACTTC
CDR3aa: CASSIASGDEQYF

abundance: -
v_gene: TRBV9
j_gene: TRBJ1-4
d_gene: TRBD1
CDR3nt: TGTGCCAGCAGCGGGACAGGGGCAACTAATGAAAAACTGTTTTTT
CDR3aa: CASSGTGATNEKLFF

abundance: -
v_gene: TRBV6-5
j_gene: TRBJ1-1
d_gene: TRBD1
CDR3nt: TGTGCCAGCACGGGACAGGGCACTGAAGCTTTCTTT
CDR3aa: CASTGQGTEAFF

abundance: -
v_gene: TRBV29-1
j_gene: TRBJ1-5
d_gene: -
CDR3nt: TGCAGCGTTGGGTCAGGGAGGGAGCCCCAGCATTTT
CDR3aa: CSVGSGREPQHF

abundance: -
v_gene: TRBV6-1
j_gene: TRBJ1-2
d_gene: TRBD1
CDR3nt: TGTGCCAGCATTAGACAGGGGTTCGGCTACACCTTC
CDR3aa: CASIRQGFGYTF

abundance: few
v_gene: TRBV5-6
j_gene: TRBJ1-4
d_gene: TRBD1
CDR3nt: TGTGCCAGCAGCGGACCGGGACAGGGGGACGAAAAACTGTTTTTT
CDR3aa: CASSGPGQGDEKLFF

abundance: -
v_gene: TRBV6-1
j_gene: TRBJ1-2
d_gene: -
CDR3nt: TGTGCCAGCAGTGAAGTCTTGGCAGGCCTAAACTATGGCTACACCTTC
CDR3aa: CASSEVLAGLNYGYTF

abundance: -
v_gene: TRBV10-3
j_gene: TRBJ1-2
d_gene: -
CDR3nt: TGTGCCATCAGTGACGGGGAAAGGCTAACTAACTATGGCTACACCTTC
CDR3aa: CAISDGERLTNYGYTF

abundance: -
v_gene: TRBV9
j_gene: TRBJ2-5
d_gene: TRBD2
CDR3nt: TGTGCCAGCAGCGTAGGTGCGGGGGGGAAGGGAGAGACCCAGTACTTC
CDR3aa: CASSVGAGGKGETQYF

abundance: -
v_gene: TRBV10-2
j_gene: TRBJ2-3
d_gene: TRBD2
CDR3nt: TGCGCCAGCGGGGGACTAGCGGACACAGATACGCAGTATTTT
CDR3aa: CASGGLADTDTQYF

abundance: -
v_gene: TRBV28
j_gene: TRBJ2-7
d_gene: -
CDR3nt: TGTGCCAGCAGCAGGAAGGTGGGGCCGTACGAGCAGTACTTC
CDR3aa: CASSRKVGPYEQYF

abundance: -
v_gene: TRBV11-2
j_gene: TRBJ1-2
d_gene: TRBD1
CDR3nt: TGTGCCAGCAGCTTTAGAACAGGGGGTGGTGGCTACACCTTC
CDR3aa: CASSFRTGGGGYTF

abundance: -
v_gene: TRBV7-9
j_gene: TRBJ1-3
d_gene: -
CDR3nt: TGTGCCAGCAGCTTGGCACCAAACGGGGACACCATATATTTT
CDR3aa: CASSLAPNGDTIYF

abundance: -
v_gene: TRBV14
j_gene: TRBJ2-1
d_gene: TRBD2
CDR3nt: TGTGCCAGCAGCCTCACCGGTGGGACTAGCGGGAGGGAGTTCTTC
CDR3aa: CASSLTGGTSGREFF

abundance: once
v_gene: TRBV4-1
j_gene: TRBJ2-3
d_gene: -
CDR3nt: TGCGCCAGCAGCCGAGTAGACAGGGGAGGGAGCACAGATACGCAGTATTTT
CDR3aa: CASSRVDRGGSTDTQYF

abundance: few
v_gene: TRBV5-6
j_gene: TRBJ2-1
d_gene: -
CDR3nt: TGTGCCAGCAGCCGAAGGACAGCTTACAATGAGCAGTTCTTC
CDR3aa: CASSRRTAYNEQFF

abundance: -
v_gene: TRBV11-2
j_gene: TRBJ2-7
d_gene: TRBD2
CDR3nt: TGTGCCAGCAGCATACCGGGACTAGAGGTCGAGCAGTACTTC
CDR3aa: CASSIPGLEVEQYF

abundance: -
v_gene: TRBV30
j_gene: TRBJ1-4
d_gene: -
CDR3nt: TGTGCCTGGAGTGTACAACGGGTGCTCGGGGGGGCAGAAAAACTGTTTTTT
CDR3aa: CAWSVQRVLGGAEKLFF

abundance: -
v_gene: TRBV5-5
j_gene: TRBJ1-2
d_gene: -
CDR3nt: TGTGCCAGCGGCGGCTACACCTTC
CDR3aa: CASGGYTF

abundance: once
v_gene: TRBV7-9
j_gene: TRBJ1-3
d_gene: TRBD1
CDR3nt: TGTGCCAGCAGCCCATGGGACAGCTCTGGAAACACCATATATTTT
CDR3aa: CASSPWDSSGNTIYF

abundance: -
v_gene: TRBV6-5
j_gene: TRBJ1-4
d_gene: -
CDR3nt: TGTGCCAGCAGTTACGGCGGGCTGCAATCGGAAAAACTGTTTTTT
CDR3aa: CASSYGGLQSEKLFF

abundance: -
v_gene: TRBV10-2
j_gene: TRBJ1-2
d_gene: -
CDR3nt: TGCGCCAGCAATCCAGGAAATAACTATGGCTACACCTTC
CDR3aa: CASNPGNNYGYTF

abundance: -
v_gene: TRBV4-2
j_gene: TRBJ2-1
d_gene: -
CDR3nt: TGTGCCAGCAGCCAACGAACTTCGCTAGTGGGGGGGGCCGGCGATGAGCAGTTCTTC
CDR3aa: CASSQRTSLVGGAGDEQFF

abundance: once
v_gene: TRBV5-8
j_gene: TRBJ2-5
d_gene: -
CDR3nt: TGTGCCAGCGAACTCATGACCCAGTACTTC
CDR3aa: CASELMTQYF

abundance: -
v_gene: TRBV7-8
j_gene: TRBJ2-2
d_gene: -
CDR3nt: TGTGCCAGCAGCTTACGGTGGGGGGGGGCGGGCACCGGGGAGCTGTTTTTT
CDR3aa: CASSLRWGGAGTGELFF

abundance: -
v_gene: TRBV5-1
j_gene: TRBJ1-1
d_gene: -
CDR3nt: TGCGCCAGCAGCTTGCAGGGAATGAACACTGAAGCTTTCTTT
CDR3aa: CASSLQGMNTEAFF

abundance: few
v_gene: TRBV7-9
j_gene: TRBJ1-1
d_gene: -
CDR3nt: TGTGCCAGCAGCTTCGGGTACACTGAAGCTTTCTTT
CDR3aa: CASSFGYTEAFF

abundance: -
v_gene: TRBV7-8
j_gene: TRBJ1-1
d_gene: -
CDR3nt: TGTGCCAGCAGCCCCGGACTTGAAGCTTTCTTT
CDR3aa: CASSPGLEAFF

abundance: -
v_gene: TRBV29-1
j_gene: TRBJ1-2
d_gene: -
CDR3nt: TGCAGCGTTGCACTCCGCGGGAGGAACTATGGCTACACCTTC
CDR3aa: CSVALRGRNYGYTF

abundance: -
v_gene: TRBV19
j_gene: TRBJ1-5
d_gene: -
CDR3nt: TGTGCCAGTAGTGAGGGGGTAAATCAGCCCCAGCATTTT
CDR3aa: CASSEGVNQPQHF

abundance: -
v_gene: TRBV4-3
j_gene: TRBJ2-7
d_gene: TRBD2
CDR3nt: TGCGCCAGCAGCCAAGAGCGTAGCGGGGTTTACGAGCAGTACTTC
CDR3aa: CASSQERSGVYEQYF

abundance: -
v_gene: TRBV6-4
j_gene: TRBJ2-7
d_gene: -
CDR3nt: TGTGCCAGCAGTGACTCAGGCCCGGGGTCCTACGAGCAGTACTTC
CDR3aa: CASSDSGPGSYEQYF

abundance: -
v_gene: TRBV18
j_gene: TRBJ2-7
d_gene: TRBD1
CDR3nt: TGTGCCAGCTCCCTAATTATGACAGGGGATATATCACGCCCCTCCTACGAGCAGTACTTC
CDR3aa: CASSLIMTGDISRPSYEQYF

abundance: -
v_gene: TRBV6-5
j_gene: TRBJ2-3
d_gene: -
CDR3nt: TGTGCCAGCAGTTACGTGGCGGAAGATCCAGATACGCAGTATTTT
CDR3aa: CASSYVAEDPDTQYF

abundance: -
v_gene: TRBV9
j_gene: TRBJ1-2
d_gene: TRBD1
CDR3nt: TGTGCCAGCAGCTCAGATGGACAGGGCTATGGCTACACCTTC
CDR3aa: CASSSDGQGYGYTF

abundance: -
v_gene: TRBV29-1
j_gene: TRBJ2-1
d_gene: -
CDR3nt: TGCAGCGTTGGTAGCGACGCCTACAATGAGCAGTTCTTC
CDR3aa: CSVGSDAYNEQFF